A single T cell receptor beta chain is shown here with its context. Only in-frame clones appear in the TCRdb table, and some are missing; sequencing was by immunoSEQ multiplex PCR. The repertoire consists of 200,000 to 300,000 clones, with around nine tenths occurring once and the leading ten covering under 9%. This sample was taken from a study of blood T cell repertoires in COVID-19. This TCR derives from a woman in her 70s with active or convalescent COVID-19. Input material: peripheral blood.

CDR3 nucleotides: TGTGCCAGCAGTGACTCGCCAATTTGGGGACTAGCGGGGTCACGCCAAAGGCAGTATTTT. This codes for CASSDSPIWGLAGSRQRQYF. V is TRBV6-4 and J is TRBJ2-3, with TRBD2 matching 13 bases. This CDR3 spans 20 amino acids. CDR1 is MRHNA, CDR2 SNTAGT, per germline. J gave up 11 bases and V 0 bases, and 20 bases lay outside the gene matches.